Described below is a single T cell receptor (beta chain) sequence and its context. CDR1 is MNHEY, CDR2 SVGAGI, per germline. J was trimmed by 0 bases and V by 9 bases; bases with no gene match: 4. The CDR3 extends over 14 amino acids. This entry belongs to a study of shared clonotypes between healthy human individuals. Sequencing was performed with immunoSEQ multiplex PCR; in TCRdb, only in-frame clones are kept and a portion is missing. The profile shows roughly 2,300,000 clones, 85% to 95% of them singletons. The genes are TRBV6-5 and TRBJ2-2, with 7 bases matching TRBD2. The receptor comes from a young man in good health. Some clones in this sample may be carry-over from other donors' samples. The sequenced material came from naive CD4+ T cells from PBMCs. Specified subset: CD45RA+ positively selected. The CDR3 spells CASQRGPNTGELFF. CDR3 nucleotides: TGTGCCAGTCAGCGGGGCCCGAACACCGGGGAGCTGTTTTTT.